The present T cell receptor (beta chain) was sequenced within a study of OX40 agonist ivuxolimab in advanced cancers. About the research overall: Dose-escalation patients' cancers were hepatocellular carcinoma, melanoma, renal cell or head and neck cancer. Study-wide findings and caveats: CD8+ T cells showed, on average, more clonal expansion than CD4+ cells. At doses 0.1 to 3.0 mg/kg, CD4+ and CD8+ clones expanded.

Exclusion of a patient followed from autoimmune disease history or systemic immunosuppression. Profiled with immunoSEQ multiplex PCR; TCRdb holds only in-frame clones, not every one. The sample includes some 75,000 clones, nearly 90% of them seen just once. The CDR3 consists of 19 residues. V lost 0 bases to trimming and J lost 6 bases; unmatched junction nucleotides: 16. The germline V gene has CDR1 SGHVS and CDR2 FQNEAQ. A note on this clone: What it binds is unknown.

This TCR came from an adult with an advanced solid tumor such as melanoma, head and neck, liver or kidney cancer. This chain links TRBV7-8 with TRBJ2-1; 8 bases map to TRBD2. The sample consisted of CD4+ or CD8+ T cells sorted from blood, taken in a trial of the OX40 agonist ivuxolimab. The CDR3 bases are TGTGCCAGCAGCTTAGCTAGAAGCCGGAGAACGGGAGGGGGCAATGAGCAGTTCTTC. It codes for CASSLARSRRTGGGNEQFF.